These T cell receptor beta chains were read from a single sample in a study of beta chain features in type 1 diabetes. Profiling relied on immunoSEQ multiplex PCR, and the TCRdb table lists in-frame clones only, not all of them. This sample carries 200,000 to 250,000 clones, 9.6% of them seen once, and the ten largest clones take 0.03% to 0.04%. Specimen: naive CD4+ T cells from blood. These receptors all come from a young woman in good health. Each CDR3 is given with its conserved first and last residue. D genes are given only for firm matches. The size of a clone is reported for some rows only, either as once, few or many, or as a class for expanded clones.

few	TRBV5-1	TRBJ1-1	TRBD1	CASSLAQGTSATAFF	TGCGCCAGCAGCTTGGCACAGGGGACATCGGCGACAGCTTTCTTT
NA	TRBV2	TRBJ1-5	NA	CASSDGGTGNQPQHF	TGTGCCAGCAGTGACGGGGGTACGGGCAATCAGCCCCAGCATTTT
NA	TRBV4-2	TRBJ1-2	TRBD1	CASSQGDRAGVEYGYTF	TGTGCCAGCAGCCAAGGGGACAGGGCGGGTGTCGAGTATGGCTACACCTTC
few	TRBV28	TRBJ1-2	TRBD1	CASSLLGTEVYGYTF	TGTGCCAGCAGTTTACTTGGGACAGAAGTCTATGGCTACACCTTC
NA	TRBV28	TRBJ1-5	TRBD1	CASRTGGYQPQHF	TGTGCCAGCCGGACAGGGGGCTACCAGCCCCAGCATTTT
NA	TRBV5-1	TRBJ1-1	TRBD1	CASSLGQGVDTEAFF	TGCGCCAGCAGCCTCGGACAGGGTGTTGACACTGAAGCTTTCTTT
few	TRBV9	TRBJ2-5	NA	CASSVEAQRIQETQYF	TGTGCCAGCAGCGTAGAGGCCCAGCGAATTCAAGAGACCCAGTACTTC
NA	TRBV5-6	TRBJ2-5	TRBD2	CASRRGREVRETQYF	TGTGCCAGCAGACGGGGGCGGGAGGTGCGGGAGACCCAGTACTTC
NA	TRBV5-4	TRBJ2-7	TRBD1	CASSLDRDRDYEQYF	TGTGCCAGCAGCCTTGACCGGGACAGGGACTACGAGCAGTACTTC
NA	TRBV27	TRBJ2-3	TRBD2	CASSLIPSGISTDTQYF	TGTGCCAGCAGTTTGATCCCTAGCGGGATCAGCACAGATACGCAGTATTTT
few	TRBV14	TRBJ1-6	NA	CASSQDTQGSSPLHF	TGTGCCAGCAGCCAAGATACCCAGGGGAGTTCACCCCTCCACTTT
few	TRBV9	TRBJ2-2	NA	CASSAVGGTNTGELFF	TGTGCCAGCAGCGCAGTGGGCGGGACGAACACCGGGGAGCTGTTTTTT
many	TRBV7-4	TRBJ2-7	TRBD1	CASSFSTGNHYEQYF	TGTGCCAGCAGTTTCTCGACAGGGAATCATTACGAGCAGTACTTC
NA	TRBV7-9	TRBJ2-1	TRBD2	CASSLIPSGLAGGNEQFF	TGTGCCAGCAGCTTAATCCCCTCCGGACTAGCGGGAGGCAATGAGCAGTTCTTC
NA	TRBV27	TRBJ1-2	NA	CASSPDSPNYGYTF	TGTGCCAGCAGTCCTGACAGTCCTAACTATGGCTACACCTTC
many	TRBV29-1	TRBJ2-5	NA	CSAQTGQETQYF	TGCAGCGCTCAGACAGGCCAGGAGACCCAGTACTTC
NA	TRBV27	TRBJ1-2	NA	CASSPRGTNYGYTF	TGTGCCAGCAGTCCGCGGGGGACCAACTATGGCTACACCTTC
few	TRBV5-1	TRBJ1-4	NA	CASSLDDSKEKLFF	TGCGCCAGCAGCTTGGATGACTCAAAAGAAAAACTGTTTTTT
NA	TRBV21-1	TRBJ2-7	NA	CASFTSDSYEQYF	TGTGCCAGTTTTACGAGTGACTCCTACGAGCAGTACTTC
few	TRBV4-1	TRBJ2-3	TRBD2	CASSQVGAGGLDTQYF	TGCGCCAGCAGCCAAGTTGGGGCGGGAGGGTTGGATACGCAGTATTTT
few	TRBV15	TRBJ1-2	TRBD1	CATTPRGREAYGYTF	TGTGCCACCACCCCGAGGGGGCGGGAAGCATATGGCTACACCTTC
NA	TRBV30	TRBJ1-1	TRBD1	CAWSSDRAFSAFF	TGTGCCTGGAGTTCAGACAGGGCGTTTTCAGCTTTCTTT